The clone carrying this T cell receptor beta chain was seen ten or more times. The antigen is unknown. These data come from a study of post-analysis software for immune sequencing data. Study-wide results and limits: The normalized Chao1 diversity of multiple sclerosis patients was significantly lower than that of controls.

Prepared libraries of TCR beta cDNA carried unique molecular identifiers. TCRdb re-called the PCR reads with MiXCR, one entry per CDR3 protein. The sample consists of around 190,000 distinct CDR3 sequences, 25% to 35% of them appearing once. This sequence was found in a girl aged 2-17 years with multiple sclerosis. The sample taken for sequencing was blood.

The CDR3 loop reads CASSPPLGAGGSYNEQFF. CDR3 bases: TGTGCCAGCAGCCCTCCCCTGGGAGCGGGAGGGTCCTACAATGAGCAGTTCTTC. The chain uses TRBV11-2 and TRBJ2-1, with 10 bases that match TRBD2. V shed 5 bases and J 1 base; nucleotides not matched to a gene: 11. The CDR3 consists of 18 residues. Germline V lookup: CDR1 SGHAT, CDR2 FQNNGV.